Detailed here is one T cell receptor beta chain. This entry comes from a study of blood T cell repertoires in COVID-19. Germline CDR1 KGHSH, CDR2 LQKENI. J was trimmed by 6 bases and V by 0 bases; bases with no gene match: 9. CDR3 size: 16 residues. Sequenced by immunoSEQ multiplex PCR; TCRdb stores in-frame clones only, minus some. The sample lists about 410,000 clones; over 85% were seen once. This sequence was found in a woman aged 25 to 45 who had recovered from COVID-19. Specimen: PBMCs or T cells enriched from blood (not recorded which). The V and J genes are TRBV18 and TRBJ1-1; 8 bases agree with TRBD1. In DNA form, the CDR3 reads TGTGCCAGCTCACCACCCAAGGGGACAGGCGTCGCTGAAGCTTTCTTT. Amino acids: CASSPPKGTGVAEAFF.